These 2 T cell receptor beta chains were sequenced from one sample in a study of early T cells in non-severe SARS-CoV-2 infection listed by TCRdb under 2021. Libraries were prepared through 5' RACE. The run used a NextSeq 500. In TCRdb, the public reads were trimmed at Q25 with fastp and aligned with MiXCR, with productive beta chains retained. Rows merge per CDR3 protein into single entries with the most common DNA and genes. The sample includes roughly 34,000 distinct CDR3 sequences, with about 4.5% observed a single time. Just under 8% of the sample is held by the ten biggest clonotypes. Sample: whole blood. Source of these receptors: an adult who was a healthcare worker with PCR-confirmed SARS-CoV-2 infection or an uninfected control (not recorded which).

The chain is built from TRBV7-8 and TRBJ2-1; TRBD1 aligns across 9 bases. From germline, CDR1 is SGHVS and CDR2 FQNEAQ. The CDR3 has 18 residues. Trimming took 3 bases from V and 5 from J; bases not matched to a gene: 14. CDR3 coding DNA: TGTGCCAGCAGCTTGGGTTACCTAGGACAGGGGACACACAATGAGCAGTTCTTC. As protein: CASSLGYLGQGTHNEQFF.

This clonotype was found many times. The CDR3 DNA reads as TGTGCCAGCACCCCAACCACCTACAATGAGCAGTTCTTC. Translation gives CASTPTTYNEQFF. V is TRBV28 and J is TRBJ2-1; D ambiguous. CDR3 length: 13 amino acids. Trimming left V 7 bases short and J 2 bases short, with 9 bases between. Germline V gene lookup returns CDR1 MDHEN and CDR2 SYDVKM.